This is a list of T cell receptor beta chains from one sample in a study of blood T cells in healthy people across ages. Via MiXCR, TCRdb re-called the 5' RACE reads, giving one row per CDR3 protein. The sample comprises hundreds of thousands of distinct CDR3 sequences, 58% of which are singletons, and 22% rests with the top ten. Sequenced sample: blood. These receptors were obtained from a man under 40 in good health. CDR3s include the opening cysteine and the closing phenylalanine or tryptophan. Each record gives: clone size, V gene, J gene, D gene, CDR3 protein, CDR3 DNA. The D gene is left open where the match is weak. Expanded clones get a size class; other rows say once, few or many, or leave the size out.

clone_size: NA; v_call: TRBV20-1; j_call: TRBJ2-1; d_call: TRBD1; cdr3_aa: CSANKGTGGVQFF; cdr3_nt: TGCAGTGCTAATAAAGGGACAGGGGGTGTGCAGTTCTTC
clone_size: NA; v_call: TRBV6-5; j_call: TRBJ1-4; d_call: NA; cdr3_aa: CASSYDASSHEKLFF; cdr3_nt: TGTGCCAGCAGTTACGACGCGTCTTCCCATGAAAAACTGTTTTTT
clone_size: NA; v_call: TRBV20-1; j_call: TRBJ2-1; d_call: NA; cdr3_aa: CSARDHARNEQFF; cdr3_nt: TGCAGTGCTAGAGATCACGCTCGGAATGAGCAGTTCTTC
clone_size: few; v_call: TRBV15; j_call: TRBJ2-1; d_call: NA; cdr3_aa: CATSRGRNEQFF; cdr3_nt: TGTGCCACCAGCAGAGGACGGAATGAGCAGTTCTTC
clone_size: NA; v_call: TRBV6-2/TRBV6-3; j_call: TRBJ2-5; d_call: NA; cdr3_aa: CASTKEGQETQYF; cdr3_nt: TGTGCCAGCACCAAGGAGGGCCAAGAGACCCAGTACTTC
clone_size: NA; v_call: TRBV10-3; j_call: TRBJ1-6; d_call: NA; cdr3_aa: CAIRAGGGDHNSPLHF; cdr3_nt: TGTGCCATCAGGGCGGGAGGAGGGGACCATAATTCACCCCTCCACTTT
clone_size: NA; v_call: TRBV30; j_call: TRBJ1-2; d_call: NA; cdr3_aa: CAWSAPSSSQGISNYGYTF; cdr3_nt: TGTGCCTGGAGTGCTCCTTCATCCTCCCAGGGGATATCGAACTATGGCTACACCTTC
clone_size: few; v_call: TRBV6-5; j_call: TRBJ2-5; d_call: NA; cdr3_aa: CASSELDWETQYF; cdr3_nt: TGTGCCAGCAGTGAACTAGATTGGGAGACCCAGTACTTC
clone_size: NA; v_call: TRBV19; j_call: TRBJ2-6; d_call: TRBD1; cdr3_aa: CASMATRDSLSGANVLTF; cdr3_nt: TGTGCCAGTATGGCGACCCGGGACAGTCTCTCTGGGGCCAACGTCCTGACTTTC
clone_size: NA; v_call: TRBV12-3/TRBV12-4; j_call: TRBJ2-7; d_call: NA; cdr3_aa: CASSLYRLTGTEQYF; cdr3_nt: TGTGCCAGCAGTTTATACCGACTTACCGGGACAGAGCAGTACTTC
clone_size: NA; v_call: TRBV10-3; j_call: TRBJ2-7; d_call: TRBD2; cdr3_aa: CAIRASTAGEYEQYF; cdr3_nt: TGTGCCATCAGGGCATCCACGGCGGGGGAATACGAGCAGTACTTC
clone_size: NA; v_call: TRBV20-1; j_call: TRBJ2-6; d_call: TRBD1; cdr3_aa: CSARAGTGGSGANVLTF; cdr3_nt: TGCAGTGCTAGAGCCGGGACAGGGGGCTCTGGGGCCAACGTCCTGACTTTC
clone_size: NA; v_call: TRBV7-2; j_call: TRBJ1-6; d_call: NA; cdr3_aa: CASSSIGVSPLHF; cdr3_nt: TGTGCCAGCAGCTCGATCGGTGTTTCACCCCTCCACTTT
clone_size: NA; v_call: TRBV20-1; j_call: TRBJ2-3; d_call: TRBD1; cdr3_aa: CSASPVKMKGGASWNTQYF; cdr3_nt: TGCAGTGCTAGTCCAGTGAAGATGAAAGGGGGCGCGTCTTGGAATACGCAGTATTTT
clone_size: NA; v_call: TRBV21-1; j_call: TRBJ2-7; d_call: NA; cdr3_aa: CASSRPYLYEQYF; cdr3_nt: TGTGCCAGCAGCAGACCTTACCTCTACGAGCAGTACTTC
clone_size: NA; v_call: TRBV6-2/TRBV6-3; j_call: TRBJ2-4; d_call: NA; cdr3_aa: CASSREQGNIQYF; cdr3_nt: TGTGCCAGCTCACGGGAGCAGGGAAACATTCAGTACTTC
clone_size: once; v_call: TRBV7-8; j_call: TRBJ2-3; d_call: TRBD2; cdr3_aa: CASSPRLAPTSRDTQYF; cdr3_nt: TGTGCCAGCAGCCCCAGACTAGCACCCACTTCTCGGGATACACAGTATTTT
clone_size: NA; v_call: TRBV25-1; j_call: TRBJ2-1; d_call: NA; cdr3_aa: CASNGRKTSSYNEQFF; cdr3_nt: TGTGCCAGCAACGGTCGGAAAACTAGCTCCTACAATGAGCAGTTCTTC
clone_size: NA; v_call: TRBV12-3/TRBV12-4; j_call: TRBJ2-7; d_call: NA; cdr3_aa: CASSKTEFSYEQYF; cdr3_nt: TGTGCCAGCAGTAAAACGGAGTTCTCCTACGAGCAGTACTTC
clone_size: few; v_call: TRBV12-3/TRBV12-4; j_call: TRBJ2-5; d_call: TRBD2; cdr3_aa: CASSFPRTSPSGKFQETQYF; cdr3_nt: TGTGCCAGCAGTTTCCCCCGAACCTCCCCGAGCGGGAAGTTCCAAGAGACCCAGTACTTC
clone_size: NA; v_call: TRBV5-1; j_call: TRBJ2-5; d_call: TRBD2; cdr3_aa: CASSLLAASGRGGQKTQYF; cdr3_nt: TGCGCCAGCAGCTTGCTGGCGGCTAGCGGGAGAGGGGGCCAAAAGACCCAGTACTTC
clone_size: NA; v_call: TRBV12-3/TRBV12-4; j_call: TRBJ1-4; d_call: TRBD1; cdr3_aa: CASSFGTGFSEKLFF; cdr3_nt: TGTGCCAGCAGTTTCGGGACAGGGTTTAGTGAAAAACTGTTTTTT
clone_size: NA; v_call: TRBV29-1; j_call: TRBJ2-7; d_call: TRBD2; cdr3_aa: CSVLPAGGGYEQYF; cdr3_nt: TGCAGCGTTTTACCAGCGGGAGGGGGGTACGAGCAGTACTTC
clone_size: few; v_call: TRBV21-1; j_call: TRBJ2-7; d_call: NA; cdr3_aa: CASSQRTGNYEQYF; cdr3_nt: TGTGCCAGCAGCCAACGGACAGGGAACTACGAGCAGTACTTC
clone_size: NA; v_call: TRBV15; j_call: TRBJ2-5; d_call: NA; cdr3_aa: CASEAFRGGWETQYF; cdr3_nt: TGTGCCAGCGAGGCATTCCGGGGAGGTTGGGAGACCCAGTACTTC
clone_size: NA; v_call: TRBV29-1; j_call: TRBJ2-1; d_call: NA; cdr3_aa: CSIRSTRLNEQFF; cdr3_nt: TGCAGCATCCGCTCGACTAGACTCAATGAGCAGTTCTTC
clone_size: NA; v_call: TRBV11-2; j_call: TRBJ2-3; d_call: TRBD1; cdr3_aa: CACTGESTDTQYF; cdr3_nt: TGTGCCTGCACAGGGGAAAGCACAGATACGCAGTATTTT
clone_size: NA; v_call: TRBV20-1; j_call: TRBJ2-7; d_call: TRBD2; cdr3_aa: CSATFLAGGVVNEQYF; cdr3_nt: TGCAGTGCTACCTTCCTAGCGGGAGGCGTAGTCAACGAGCAGTACTTC
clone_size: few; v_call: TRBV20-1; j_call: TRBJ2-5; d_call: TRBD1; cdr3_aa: CSATGTAQETQYF; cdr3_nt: TGCAGTGCTACCGGGACAGCCCAAGAGACCCAGTACTTC
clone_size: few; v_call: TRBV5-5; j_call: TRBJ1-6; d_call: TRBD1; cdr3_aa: CASSLVDWDRTETLHF; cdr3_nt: TGTGCCAGCAGCTTGGTAGACTGGGACAGGACTGAAACCCTCCACTTT